These 14 T cell receptor beta chains came from one sample sequenced in a study of breast tumors, draining lymph nodes, adjacent tissues. Samples came from axillary lymph nodes draining the breast cancer. TCRdb redid the calling of the multiplex PCR reads with MiXCR, one entry per CDR3 protein. Of about 130,000 distinct CDR3 sequences in the sample, about 20% were seen once. Sequenced: axillary lymph node tissue. These TCRs come from a female donor with breast cancer. Some clones in this sample may be carry-over from other donors' samples.

V and J are TRBV25-1 and TRBJ2-4; D is unclear. V was pared by 2 bases and J by 6 bases, with 11 bases between. The CDR3 length is 14 residues. The germline gives CDR1 MGHDK, CDR2 SYGVNS. This chain's CDR3 is CASSEGVRLNIQYF. The CDR3 DNA reads as TGTGCCAGCAGTGAAGGGGTGCGCCTAAACATTCAGTACTTC.

For this clonotype: The CDR3 does not end in the conserved phenylalanine or tryptophan, so this is likely a read error. The V call is TRBV3-1, the J call TRBJ2-7; 10 nucleotides agree with TRBD1. CDR1 and CDR2 (germline): LGHDT, YNNKEL (reference sequence). The junction had 11 bases not matched to a gene; V was cut back by 4 bases and J by 2 bases. The length of the CDR3 is 17 residues. In nucleotides, the CDR3 is TGTGCCAGCAGCCCTTCTATGACCGGGACAGGGGCCTACGAGCAGTACCTC. This sequence encodes CASSPSMTGTGAYEQYL.

A remark on this clonotype: An end of the junction differs from the germline gene, which may be a read error. The rearrangement uses TRBV3-1 and TRBJ1-4; TRBD1 matches 10 bases. Germline CDR1 reads LGHDT; CDR2 reads YNNKEL (reference sequence). The length of the CDR3 is 15 residues. CDR3 in amino acids: CASSLRTGGNEKLLF. CDR3 nucleotides: TGTGCCAGCAGCCTACGGACAGGGGGTAATGAAAAACTGCTTTTT.

Ten or more counts support this clonotype. J is TRBJ2-1 and V is TRBV5-8; D not resolved. V was pared by 4 bases and J by 3 bases, with 14 bases between. Per the germline V gene, CDR1 is SGHTS and CDR2 is YDEGEE. This CDR3 has 15 amino acids. The CDR3 sequence: CASSLGSGFYNEQFF. The CDR3 nucleotides read TGTGCCAGCAGCCTGGGATCGGGCTTCTACAATGAGCAGTTCTTC.

This clonotype was picked up many times. V and J are TRBV6-5 and TRBJ2-2; D is perhaps TRBD1 or TRBD2 (6 bases each). The CDR3 is 16 residues long. The V gene lost 6 bases and the J gene lost 5 bases, with 19 bases spanning the gap. Germline V gene lookup returns CDR1 MNHEY and CDR2 SVGAGI. CDR3 amino acids: CASSINRGQGTGELFF. Here the CDR3 DNA reads TGTGCCAGCAGCATAAACCGGGGGCAGGGGACCGGGGAGCTGTTTTTT.

This clonotype was detected many times. V and J are TRBV2 and TRBJ2-2; D unresolved. Per the germline V gene, CDR1 is SNHLY and CDR2 is FYNNEI. V gave up 11 bases and J gave up 2 bases, with 6 bases separating them. The CDR3 spans 11 residues. In DNA, the CDR3 is TGTGCCGGAAGAAACACCGGGGAGCTGTTTTTT. Residues: CAGRNTGELFF.

This clonotype turned up a few times. The V call is TRBV28, the J call TRBJ2-2; unclear D gene. The germline CDR1 and CDR2 sequences are MDHEN and SYDVKM. V gave up 2 bases and J gave up 12 bases, with 13 bases separating them. The CDR3 is made up of 13 amino acids. The CDR3 spells CASSLPPEKKLFF. The CDR3 bases are TGTGCCAGCAGTTTACCCCCCGAGAAAAAGCTGTTTTTT.

This clonotype was recorded many times. CDR3 loop: CASSLETRRETQYF. CDR3 coding DNA: TGTGCCAGCAGCTTAGAGACTAGACGGGAGACCCAGTACTTC. The gene calls are TRBV7-9 and TRBJ2-5; TRBD2 is a possible D gene (6 bases). V was clipped by 1 base and J by 5 bases, with 11 bases between them. CDR3 length equals 14 residues. Germline CDR1 and CDR2: SEHNR and FQNEAQ (reference sequence).

This clonotype has at least ten counts. The chain carries TRBV29-1 and TRBJ2-5; D may be TRBD1 (6 bases). Trimming shortened V by 5 bases and J by 5 bases, and 12 bases separated the two germline ends. From germline, CDR1 is SQVTM and CDR2 ANQGSEA. The CDR3 is made up of 12 amino acids. CDR3 sequence: CSVQGGMETQYF. DNA of the CDR3: TGCAGCGTTCAAGGGGGAATGGAGACCCAGTACTTC.

This clonotype was observed at least ten times. The CDR3, as DNA: TGTGCCAGCAGTCTAGCGGGAGAGAGCACAGATACGCAGTATTTT. Amino acid sequence: CASSLAGESTDTQYF. The chain is built from TRBV6-5 and TRBJ2-3; 10 nucleotides align to TRBD2. The CDR3 runs to 15 residues. Germline trimming cut 5 bases from V and 0 bases from J; bases unmatched to any gene: 2. Per germline, CDR1 MNHEY and CDR2 SVGAGI.

The sample holds many counts of this clonotype. The V call is TRBV7-9, the J call TRBJ2-5; 7 bases line up with TRBD1. This CDR3 has 14 amino acids. V lost 5 bases, J lost 2 bases, and 5 bases stayed unmatched. The germline V gene encodes CDR1 SEHNR and CDR2 FQNEAQ (reference sequence). The CDR3 sequence is CASSVGQTQETQYF. Here the CDR3 DNA reads TGTGCCAGCAGCGTGGGACAGACGCAAGAGACCCAGTACTTC.

Concerning this clonotype: This likely comes from a read error, as the CDR3 has no conserved phenylalanine or tryptophan at its end. The chain has TRBV7-9 and TRBJ1-4, with unresolved D. Trimming removed 0 bases at V and 7 bases at J, with 18 bases between. There are 17 residues in the CDR3. Germline lookup yields CDR1 SEHNR and CDR2 FQNEAQ (reference sequence). The CDR3 sequence: CASSLALAVRLSEKLFL. The CDR3 nucleotides are TGTGCCAGCAGCTTAGCATTGGCAGTGCGGCTAAGTGAAAAACTGTTTCTT.

With respect to this clonotype: A much larger clone differs by one base, so this may be a read error. The chain combines TRBV10-3 with TRBJ2-1; 8 bases map to TRBD1. Losses at the gene ends were 10 bases for V and 0 bases for J; bases not matched to a gene: 8. Germline CDR1 reads ENHRY; CDR2 reads SYGVKD. There are 15 residues in the CDR3. The CDR3 here is CATVRQGSSYNEQFF. In DNA, the CDR3 is TGTGCCACGGTTAGACAGGGGTCCTCCTACAATGAGCAGTTCTTC.

The rearrangement links TRBV20-1 to TRBJ1-1; 8 bases match TRBD1. The germline V gene encodes CDR1 DFQATT and CDR2 SNEGSKA (reference sequence). V shed 2 bases, J shed 1 base, and the junction held 9 bases outside the gene matches. The CDR3 spans 16 residues. This CDR3 is CSARYGRDRPNTEAFF. DNA of the CDR3: TGCAGTGCTAGATATGGCCGGGACAGGCCGAACACTGAAGCTTTCTTT.